The entry that follows covers one TCR beta chain sequence. Its binding antigen is unknown. No quality values exist for individual bases; no much larger clone is one base distant. The source of the sample is a study of shared clonotypes between healthy human individuals (TCRdb year 2020). About the investigation overall: Three men and a couple of women, aged 18 to 49 years, made up the cohort. For each donor, CD4 naive and CD4 memory were each given three plates, CD8 naive was given two plates, and CD8 memory was given one plate. The study deeply sequenced blood TCR repertoires of five healthy adults to estimate repertoire size and the extent of clonotype sharing between individuals. To increase sequencing depth and limit assay-specific biases, TCR repertoire library preparation and sequencing were carried out by different laboratories using diverse techniques. Between about 0.94 and 10 billion PBMCs per donor were obtained by leukapheresis. The research as a whole found: Compared with non-shared clonotypes, clonotypes shared by all four sorted-subset donors had higher generation probabilities. Even with the large sequencing depth, rarefaction of the sorted-subset datasets indicated that sequencing was incomplete. Approximately 5% of naive CD4, around 3.6% of naive CD8, approximately 2.2% of memory CD4, and over 0.35% of memory CD8 clonotypes were shared across a handful of donors. Only blood was sampled, and tissue TCR repertoires likely differ from those in blood. The genetic and exposure-history diversity represented was limited by the small number of donors. Naive subsets generally had larger estimated clonotype richness than memory subsets. Pairwise subsampling led to the expectation that sequencing depth would affect the degree of clonotype sharing among donors.

Using the deep immunoSEQ assay, TCR CDR3 regions were amplified from genomic DNA by multiplex PCR. For each cell subset, the extracted genomic DNA was distributed evenly across all wells of several immunoSEQ 96-well plates, and each plate served as one replicate. Each replicate PCR for sorted subsets received about 210 ng genomic DNA, equal to about 30,000 T cell genomes. Purified libraries were measured with a Qubit 3.0 fluorometer, size-checked on a Bioanalyzer 2100, and measured again with the KAPA Library Quantification kit. Every immunoSEQ 96-well plate was sequenced on a separate single-read 150-cycle Illumina NextSeq 550 flow cell. The paper's data handling went like this. Because only junctional sequences without quality scores were contained in the immunoSEQ output, filtering matching that applied to full-length reads could not be performed. To assign V/J genes and CDR3, sequences were annotated against IMGT germline references using PyIR, a Python wrapper for IgBLAST v1.9. Reads with weak V/J assignments (E-value above 1e-6), missing CDR3, stop codons, out-of-frame junctions, or ambiguous translated residues were removed. V3J clonotypes were defined as sequences sharing an identical inferred V gene, J gene, and CDR3 amino acid sequence. Percentage overlap between repertoires was calculated by dividing the number of shared unique clonotypes by the size of the smaller repertoire. Repertoire richness was assessed with RTK rarefaction, the Chao1 estimator, and Recon v2.1 estimates of unobserved clonotypes. Generation probabilities for all TCRbeta clonotypes obtained by the gDNA method from a handful of donors were computed using OLGA. As stored in TCRdb, this immuneACCESS dataset retains in-frame rearrangements with V and J assigned. A fraction of the clones does not appear; measured against another copy, unresolved V genes explain less than half of the discrepancy, and the remainder lacks a known reason. The V and J calls and clone size come from that table; D and trimming were worked out from the DNA. The sample records around 2.1 million clones, 90% to 96% of which are singletons. Roughly 0.13% of the sample is held by the ten biggest clonotypes.

The donors were healthy, HIV-negative adults who had no recently reported acute infections or vaccinations. Every donor was a Caucasian adult living in Nashville, Tennessee, USA. Magnetic negative selection was used to enrich CD4+ T cells, after which naive cells were positively selected on CD45RA and the negative fraction became the memory subset. Blood was obtained by leukapheresis, after which PBMCs were separated by Ficoll-Histopaque density gradient centrifugation and cryopreserved in liquid nitrogen vapor phase. Analytical flow cytometry was used to check the purity and quantity of each magnetically sorted T cell population. Genomic DNA was isolated from every sorted fraction and measured by UV absorbance on a Nanodrop 2000c. Its CDR3 holds 15 amino acids, cysteine through phenylalanine. The sequence is cut down to CDR3 DNA, 45 bases in frame from base 1. V and J lose 2 bases and 0 bases, and a span of 8 bases separates them. The germline V gene gives CDR1 as MGHRA and CDR2 as YSYEKL.

The clonotype comes from a man aged 18 to 29 in good health. The specimen sequenced was naive CD4+ T cells sorted from blood. The sample's cell subset or site label is to be understood as: CD45RA+ positively selected. The rearranged segments are TRBV4-1 and TRBJ2-1; no D gene can be assigned with confidence. CDR3 sequence: CASSQSKNSYNEQFF. The DNA sequence follows: TGCGCCAGCAGCCAATCGAAAAACTCCTACAATGAGCAGTTCTTC.